This is a list of T cell receptor beta chains from one sample in a study of blood T cells in healthy people across ages. TCRdb re-analysed the 5' RACE reads in MiXCR, keeping a single row per CDR3 protein. The table has 1.5 million to 2 million distinct CDR3 sequences, about 28% seen once. The sample was blood. The source is a woman aged 30 to 39 in good health. The CDR3 runs from the conserved cysteine through the conserved F or W.

length,V,CDR3
14,TRBV20-1,CSASDRGTYNGQFF
16,TRBV5-1,CASSPGLGFGPYEQYF
16,TRBV20-1,CSARDPGGTGLYEQFF
19,TRBV28,CASSSISGTSAPSTDTQYF
13,TRBV6-2/TRBV6-3,CASSEAGTGELFF
15,TRBV5-1,CASSLHKSSYNEQFF
14,TRBV28,CASFGRRINQPQHF
14,TRBV7-3,CASSLDIRTDTQYF
16,TRBV4-3,CASSPGEGRMNTETFF
14,TRBV2,CAGTAGNSNQPQHF